This entry describes one TCR beta chain. Antigen specificity is unknown. A much more abundant neighbour one base away suggests this may be a read error. It was with a sample-barcoded 5' primer and a J-beta primer mix that a second PCR of roughly 7 to 12 cycles was run. MiXCR, applied by TCRdb to the 5' RACE reads, yields one record per CDR3 protein. The repertoire holds under 2,000,000 distinct CDR3 sequences, with 49% as singletons. This sample is drawn from a study of blood T cells in healthy people across ages. General observations from the study: CMV status of donors was not determined, possibly confounding expanded clonotype changes.

The receptor was derived from a woman aged 40 to 50 in good health. The sequencing sample was made of blood.

The DNA of the CDR3 is TGTGCCAGCAGTTCCCGATACGGTCAAGAGACCCAGTTCTTC. Translating it yields CASSSRYGQETQFF. J is TRBJ2-5 and V is TRBV28; no reliable D call. The end of the DNA fits TRBJ2-1 better, so the J call may be wrong. CDR1 and CDR2 (germline): MDHEN, SYDVKM. CDR3 length equals 14 residues.